The 14 T cell receptor beta chains presented below share a single source sample, sequenced in a study of beta chain features in type 1 diabetes. Overall study results and limits: Patients with Type 1 diabetes showed moderately but significantly shorter TCRB CDR3s in all four CD4+ subsets.

What was sequenced were expressed TCRB transcripts, since all of the isolated RNA had been reverse transcribed. Sequencing was performed with immunoSEQ multiplex PCR; in TCRdb, only in-frame clones are kept and a portion is missing. In the table there are hundreds of thousands of clones, around 15% of which are singletons. Antigens for these TCRs are unknown. The sample was naive CD4+ T cells from blood. The origin of the receptors is a man aged 18 to 29 with type 1 diabetes.

Only a few counts were recorded for this clone. The chain carries TRBV30 and TRBJ1-5; unclear D gene. From germline, CDR1 is GTSNPN and CDR2 SVGIG (reference sequence). With 4 bases removed from V and 3 bases from J, the gap between germline ends came to 16 bases. The CDR3 is 15 residues long. In nucleotides, the CDR3 is TGTGCCTGGAATGTGGGGATGGGTTTCAATCAGCCCCAGCATTTT. Translating it yields CAWNVGMGFNQPQHF.

The chain employs TRBV14 and TRBJ2-3; D is unclear. The CDR3 contains 16 residues. V lost 0 bases and J 2 bases, leaving 12 bases between the germline ends. Germline V CDR1 and CDR2: SGHDN, FVKESK. The CDR3 protein is CASSQDQLLFTDTQYF. As DNA, the CDR3 is TGTGCCAGCAGCCAAGATCAGCTCCTTTTCACAGATACGCAGTATTTT.

The rearrangement uses TRBV30 and TRBJ2-5; D may be TRBD1 or TRBD2 (6 bases each). From germline, CDR1 is GTSNPN and CDR2 SVGIG (reference sequence). V was pared by 4 bases and J by 7 bases, with 16 bases between. The CDR3 consists of 13 residues. The CDR3 reads CAWIAGLGGTQYF. Written as DNA, the CDR3 is TGTGCCTGGATCGCGGGGCTAGGGGGGACCCAGTACTTC.

This chain links TRBV29-1 with TRBJ2-3; no clear D gene. Germline values: CDR1 SQVTM, CDR2 ANQGSEA. Trimming removed 4 bases at V and 5 bases at J, with 13 bases between. The CDR3 length is 13 residues. CDR3 nucleotide sequence: TGCAGCGTTGCTGCTAGAAGAAAAGATACGCAGTATTTT. It encodes CSVAARRKDTQYF.

This clone was detected only a few times. This chain joins TRBV7-2 and TRBJ2-5; D is unresolved. The CDR3 runs 15 residues. CDR1 SGHTA and CDR2 FQGNSA come from the germline V gene. Trimming stripped 5 bases from V and 2 bases from J, with 15 bases between. The CDR3 loop reads CASSLSITYQETQYF. The DNA of the CDR3 is TGTGCCAGCAGCCTGAGTATCACTTATCAAGAGACCCAGTACTTC.

This chain connects TRBV5-4 to TRBJ2-1; D tentatively fits TRBD1 or TRBD2 (7 bases each). Germline CDR1 reads SGHNT; CDR2 reads YYREEE (reference sequence). The CDR3 length is 12 residues. V was cut by 6 bases and J by 8 bases, with 12 bases left in between. CDR3 DNA sequence: TGTGCCAGCACAGGGGGGGGCTATGAGCAGTTCTTC. Protein: CASTGGGYEQFF.

The chain recombines TRBV6-6 with TRBJ2-7, with D uncertain. The V and J ends lost 2 bases and 1 base respectively, with 6 bases between them. The CDR3 loop spans 13 amino acids. From germline, CDR1 is MNHNY and CDR2 SVGAGI (reference sequence). As DNA, the CDR3 is TGTGCCAGCAGTTACCAGGAGTCCTACGAGCAGTACTTC. This codes for CASSYQESYEQYF.

There are a few counts of this clone. This chain uses TRBV21-1 with TRBJ2-1. TRBV21-1 is a recognized pseudogene. CDR3 size: 21 residues. In DNA form, the CDR3 reads TGTGCCAGCAGCAAAGTTCCCCGTCGGGACCACAGCGGTGGGGAGTACAATGAGCAGTTCTTC. Translation gives CASSKVPRRDHSGGEYNEQFF.

A few counts support this clone. The chain couples TRBV30 to TRBJ1-1, with 11 bases lining up with TRBD1. CDR1 GTSNPN and CDR2 SVGIG come from the germline V gene (reference sequence). This CDR3 spans 16 amino acids. The V gene end was trimmed by 8 bases and the J gene end by 5 bases; junction bases not matched to a gene: 16. The chain's CDR3 is CAGGLGPGQGGTEAFF. CDR3 nucleotide sequence: TGTGCCGGTGGTCTTGGGCCGGGACAGGGGGGGACTGAAGCTTTCTTT.

The V and J genes are TRBV30 and TRBJ1-2; D remains unclear. This CDR3 comprises 11 residues. Germline lookup yields CDR1 GTSNPN and CDR2 SVGIG (reference sequence). Trimming cost V 0 bases and J 7 bases, with 6 bases left between them. In nucleotides, the CDR3 is TGTGCCTGGAGTGTAGGGCGTGGCTACACCTTC. It yields the protein CAWSVGRGYTF. The full variable domain, rest sourced from reference TRBV30 and TRBJ1-2, is SQTIHQWPATLVQPVGSPLSLECTVEGTSNPNLYWYRQAAGRGLQLLFYSVGIGQISSEVPQNLSASRPQDRQFILSSKKLLLSDSGFYLCAWSVGRGYTFGSGTRLTVV.

This clone was observed a few times. The chain joins TRBV19 to TRBJ2-7; tentatively, D is TRBD2 (5 bases). There are 15 residues in the CDR3. Germline V CDR1 and CDR2: LNHDA, SQIVND (reference sequence). V was trimmed by 6 bases and J by 0 bases, leaving 15 bases between them. Written as DNA, the CDR3 is TGTGCCAGTAGAACCCCCAGCGGATCCTCCTACGAGCAGTACTTC. Its protein is CASRTPSGSSYEQYF.

This clone was recorded a few times. This chain joins TRBV28 and TRBJ2-1; TRBD2 matches at 10 bases. Germline V gene sequence: CDR1 MDHEN, CDR2 SYDVKM. The ends lost 4 bases at V and 4 bases at J; junction bases unmatched: 13. The CDR3 runs to 18 residues. The CDR3 region is CASSSPGSSGRDYNEQFF. The CDR3 coding sequence is TGTGCCAGCAGTTCCCCGGGGTCAAGCGGGAGGGATTACAATGAGCAGTTCTTC. The entire variable domain, with the rest obtained from reference TRBV28 and TRBJ2-1, is as follows: DVKVTQSSRYLVKRTGEKVFLECVQDMDHENMFWYRQDPGLGLRLIYFSYDVKMKEKGDIPEGYSVSREKKERFSLILESASTNQTSMYLCASSSPGSSGRDYNEQFFGPGTRLTVL.

The V and J genes are TRBV23-1 and TRBJ1-5; D is unresolved. TRBV23-1 counts as an open reading frame of uncertain function. V was pared by 9 bases and J by 1 base, with 10 bases between. CDR3 length: 13 amino acids. The CDR3, as DNA: TGCGCCAGAGAGCGGAGAAGCAATCAGCCCCAGCATTTT. Its translation is CARERRSNQPQHF.

The chain's CDR3 is CASSPSVPLSYNEQFF. DNA for the CDR3: TGTGCCAGCTCACCCTCAGTTCCCCTCTCCTACAATGAGCAGTTCTTC. This sequence joins TRBV18 and TRBJ2-1; no definite D call. Per germline, CDR1 KGHSH and CDR2 LQKENI. V lost 3 bases and J lost 0, with 12 bases in between. This CDR3 has 16 amino acids.